These 28 T cell receptor beta chains were sequenced from one sample in a study of blood T cell repertoires in COVID-19. Sequencing used immunoSEQ multiplex PCR; TCRdb keeps in-frame clones, though not all of them. The sample lists about 250,000 clones, 80% to 90% occurring once. Sequences were obtained from PBMCs or T cells enriched from blood (not recorded which). The source of these receptors is a man aged 35 to 55 who had recovered from COVID-19.

This clone was seen once. The V gene is TRBV5-1, the J gene TRBJ2-3, with a possible D match to TRBD2 (5 bases). Between the trimmed V and J ends, which lost 4 bases and 1 base, there was a span of 16 bases. The CDR3 has 16 residues. Germline-derived CDR1 and CDR2 are SGHRS and YFSETQ. Written as DNA, the CDR3 is TGCGCCAGCAGCACCCGGACTGCCCCCGGCACAGATACGCAGTATTTT. As protein: CASSTRTAPGTDTQYF.

V gene TRBV21-1 combines with J gene TRBJ1-2; TRBD1 is taken as the D call from the table, unchecked against the DNA. TRBV21-1 is flagged as a pseudogene. The CDR3 has 15 residues. The DNA of the CDR3 is TGTGCCAGCAGCAAATTAGTCAGGGCAAACTATGGCTACACCTTC. It specifies CASSKLVRANYGYTF.

DNA of the CDR3: TGTGCCAGCAGCAACCCTAGCGGGGGTAACAATGAGCAGTTCTTC. Its protein product is CASSNPSGGNNEQFF. V usage is TRBV27 and J usage is TRBJ2-1; 10 nucleotides align to TRBD2. V lost 6 bases and J lost 5; bases outside the gene matches: 7. The CDR3 covers 15 residues. From germline, CDR1 is MNHEY and CDR2 SMNVEV (reference sequence).

The chain joins TRBV5-1 to TRBJ1-1; D remains unclear. The V gene's germline CDR1 is SGHRS and CDR2 YFSETQ. Trimming removed 4 bases from V and 0 bases from J, with 10 bases in between. This CDR3 is built from 14 residues. DNA of the CDR3: TGCGCCAGCAGCCTTCAACTGATGAACACTGAAGCTTTCTTT. Residues: CASSLQLMNTEAFF.

The gene calls are TRBV7-2 and TRBJ1-5; 8 nucleotides align to TRBD1. Per the germline V gene, CDR1 is SGHTA and CDR2 is FQGNSA. The J segment lost 2 bases and the V segment lost 3 bases, leaving 3 bases of the junction unmatched. The CDR3 consists of 15 residues. The CDR3 sequence: CASSFMTGGNQPQHF. The CDR3 coding sequence is TGTGCCAGCAGCTTCATGACAGGGGGCAATCAGCCCCAGCATTTT.

The CDR3 loop reads CASSQDLPDTQYF. In DNA, the CDR3 is TGTGCCAGCAGCCAAGATCTCCCAGATACGCAGTATTTT. The chain recombines TRBV3-1 (or the pseudogene TRBV3-2) with TRBJ2-3, with D unclear. Germline values: CDR1 LGHDT, CDR2 YNNKEL (reference sequence). The CDR3 sequence is 13 residues long. Trimming took off 0 bases at V and 4 bases at J, with 5 bases between the two ends.

The chain uses TRBV3-1 (or the pseudogene TRBV3-2) and TRBJ2-7; 8 bases match TRBD2. The V gene's germline CDR1 is LGHDT and CDR2 YNNKEL (reference sequence). The V gene end was trimmed by 3 bases and the J gene end by 3 bases; junction bases not matched to a gene: 4. This CDR3 has 14 amino acids. The CDR3 sequence is CASSQPLAGYEQYF. The CDR3 region has the DNA TGTGCCAGCAGCCAGCCTCTAGCGGGCTACGAGCAGTACTTC.

The table lists this clone with a few counts. V gene TRBV19 combines with J gene TRBJ1-2; TRBD1 matches 12 bases. Germline V gives CDR1 LNHDA, CDR2 SQIVND (reference sequence). J lost 7 bases, V lost 3 bases, and 9 bases had no gene match. CDR3 length: 16 residues. Here the CDR3 reads CASSMGQGALLAGYTF. CDR3 coding DNA: TGTGCCAGTAGTATGGGACAGGGGGCGCTTCTTGCTGGCTACACCTTC.

The chain joins TRBV5-5 to TRBJ1-3; D call uncertain. This CDR3 spans 15 amino acids. V lost 0 bases and J 0 bases, leaving 7 bases between the germline ends. Germline CDR1 SGHKS, CDR2 YYEKEE (reference sequence). The CDR3 DNA reads as TGTGCCAGCAGCTTGGGCCGGAGCTCTGGAAACACCATATATTTT. Its protein product is CASSLGRSSGNTIYF.

The rearrangement links TRBV19 to TRBJ2-2; 8 bases line up with TRBD1. The trim removed 7 bases at V and 10 bases at J, leaving 14 bases unmatched. Per the germline V gene, CDR1 is LNHDA and CDR2 is SQIVND (reference sequence). The CDR3 is made up of 15 amino acids. The CDR3, as DNA: TGTGCCAGTAATCCTCGGGGCAGGGGGCCGCAGGAGCTGTTTTTT. The encoded protein is CASNPRGRGPQELFF.

The CDR3 is CASTGESGEKLFF. CDR3 in DNA: TGTGCCAGCACGGGAGAATCTGGAGAAAAACTGTTTTTT. The chain employs TRBV27 and TRBJ1-4; D ambiguous. There are 13 residues in the CDR3. Germline lookup yields CDR1 MNHEY and CDR2 SMNVEV (reference sequence). Deletions cut 7 bases from V and 8 bases from J, with 14 bases between. The whole variable domain, filled in from reference TRBV27 and TRBJ1-4, reads EAQVTQNPRYLITVTGKKLTVTCSQNMNHEYMSWYRQDPGLGLRQIYYSMNVEVTDKGDVPEGYKVSRKEKRNFPLILESPSPNQTSLYFCASTGESGEKLFFGSGTQLSVL.

V usage is TRBV30 and J usage is TRBJ2-2, with D possibly being TRBD1 (5 bases). Germline V gene data show CDR1 as GTSNPN and CDR2 as SVGIG (reference sequence). CDR3 length: 13 residues. Trimming took 7 bases from V and 6 from J, leaving 15 bases between them. The CDR3 is CAFQGSVAGELFF. For the CDR3, the DNA is TGTGCCTTTCAGGGTTCCGTCGCCGGGGAGCTGTTTTTT.

The rearrangement uses TRBV3-1 (or the pseudogene TRBV3-2) and TRBJ2-7; D is possibly TRBD2 (6 bases). Trimming left V 1 base short and J 6 bases short, with 19 bases between. The CDR3 length is 16 residues. The V gene's germline CDR1 is LGHDT and CDR2 YNNKEL (reference sequence). CDR3 DNA sequence: TGTGCCAGCAGCCAAGGGAGCGGCGGGACGAGATTCGAGCAGTACTTC. The encoded protein is CASSQGSGGTRFEQYF.

This clone was seen only once. The V call is TRBV19, the J call TRBJ1-2; 7 positions match TRBD1. The CDR3 totals 17 residues. The germline CDR1 and CDR2 sequences are LNHDA and SQIVND (reference sequence). Trimming took 4 bases from V and 6 from J; bases not matched to a gene: 17. The CDR3 reads CASSTVLPDRDRNGYTF. CDR3 in DNA: TGTGCCAGTAGTACAGTCCTCCCCGACAGGGACCGAAATGGCTACACCTTC. Filled out from reference TRBV19 and TRBJ1-2, the complete variable domain reads DGGITQSPKYLFRKEGQNVTLSCEQNLNHDAMYWYRQDPGQGLRLIYYSQIVNDFQKGDIAEGYSVSREKKESFPLTVTSAQKNPTAFYLCASSTVLPDRDRNGYTFGSGTRLTVV.

Only one count was recorded for this clone. The chain is built from TRBV4-1 and TRBJ1-1, with TRBD1 identical over 7 bases. The CDR3 has 18 amino acids. V shed 0 bases, J shed 1 base, and the junction held 11 bases outside the gene matches. Germline V gene data show CDR1 as MGHRA and CDR2 as YSYEKL. The CDR3 DNA reads as TGCGCCAGCAGCCAAGATCGCTTCGACAGGGTGGAGAACACTGAAGCTTTCTTT. Translated, it gives CASSQDRFDRVENTEAFF.

The chain links TRBV3-1 (or the pseudogene TRBV3-2) to TRBJ2-5; possible D gene TRBD2, 5 bases. V was cut by 4 bases and J by 1 base, with 10 bases left in between. The germline gives CDR1 LGHDT, CDR2 YNNKEL (reference sequence). The CDR3 consists of 14 residues. This CDR3 reads CASSLTAVQETQYF. In DNA, the CDR3 is TGTGCCAGCAGCCTCACAGCGGTCCAAGAGACCCAGTACTTC.

J is TRBJ2-7 and V is TRBV28; D call uncertain. V was trimmed by 1 base and J by 4 bases, leaving 8 bases between them. CDR1 is MDHEN and CDR2 is SYDVKM in the germline V gene. The CDR3 has 13 amino acids. Written as DNA, the CDR3 is TGTGCCAGCAGTTTATCGGCAGGATACGAGCAGTACTTC. Translation gives CASSLSAGYEQYF.

CDR3 region: CATVDGGSPDTQYF. CDR3 sequence (DNA): TGTGCCACCGTTGATGGCGGGAGTCCAGATACGCAGTATTTT. The chain joins TRBV24-1 to TRBJ2-3; TRBD2 agrees at 7 bases. Losses at the gene ends were 9 bases for V and 4 bases for J; bases not matched to a gene: 9. This CDR3 has 14 amino acids. CDR1 and CDR2 from the germline V gene are KGHDR and SFDVKD.

This clone was detected only once. The rearrangement uses TRBV29-1 and TRBJ2-3; D remains ambiguous. With 0 bases removed from V and 2 bases from J, the gap between germline ends came to 18 bases. Germline V CDR1 and CDR2: SQVTM, ANQGSEA. This CDR3 is 17 amino acids long. The chain's CDR3 is CSVEDQMAFPSTDTQYF. The CDR3, as DNA: TGCAGCGTTGAAGATCAGATGGCCTTTCCTTCCACAGATACGCAGTATTTT.

This clone was observed once. The J gene is TRBJ2-7, the V gene TRBV29-1, with D possibly matching TRBD2 (6 bases). The CDR3 spans 14 residues. The germline gives CDR1 SQVTM, CDR2 ANQGSEA. The V end lost 4 bases, the J end lost 0 bases, and 13 bases lay between the germline ends. The CDR3 spells CSVGRGGNSYEQYF. For the CDR3, the DNA is TGCAGCGTTGGTCGTGGGGGGAACTCCTACGAGCAGTACTTC.

The chain uses TRBV27 and TRBJ2-1; 12 positions agree with TRBD2. Germline trimming cut 6 bases from V and 3 bases from J; bases unmatched to any gene: 3. There are 15 residues in the CDR3. Germline CDR1 reads MNHEY; CDR2 reads SMNVEV (reference sequence). The CDR3, as DNA: TGTGCCAGCAGGAGACTAGCGGGGGACTACAATGAGCAGTTCTTC. It translates to CASRRLAGDYNEQFF.

The V gene is TRBV5-1, the J gene TRBJ1-2; D perhaps matches TRBD1 (6 bases). The V gene lost 4 bases and the J gene lost 4 bases, with 11 bases spanning the gap. The CDR3 consists of 13 residues. The germline gives CDR1 SGHRS, CDR2 YFSETQ. The CDR3 DNA reads as TGCGCCAGCAGCCTACAGGGTAGCTATGGCTACACCTTC. As protein: CASSLQGSYGYTF.

This rearrangement joins TRBV10-3 to TRBJ1-2; D is uncertain. The CDR3 extends over 14 amino acids. The V and J ends lost 2 bases and 8 bases respectively, with 15 bases between them. The V gene's germline CDR1 is ENHRY and CDR2 SYGVKD. The CDR3 region is CAISEQRAGGGYTF. DNA of the CDR3: TGTGCCATCAGTGAGCAGAGGGCAGGTGGCGGCTACACCTTC.

The genes are TRBV9 and TRBJ2-3, with D perhaps TRBD1 (6 bases). With 0 bases removed from V and 3 bases from J, the gap between germline ends came to 17 bases. From germline, CDR1 is SGDLS and CDR2 YYNGEE. The CDR3 is made up of 17 amino acids. CDR3 region: CASSVAGATPLTDTQYF. The CDR3, as DNA: TGTGCCAGCAGCGTAGCAGGGGCCACCCCCCTGACAGATACGCAGTATTTT.

Regarding this clone: The junction does not match germline at one end; this may be a read error. This chain links TRBV7-2 with TRBJ1-2; 7 positions match TRBD1. Germline lookup yields CDR1 SGHTA and CDR2 FQGNSA. This CDR3 spans 14 amino acids. The CDR3: CASSLARTGGKSQF. CDR3 nucleotides: TGTGCCAGCAGCTTAGCGAGGACAGGTGGGAAGTCACAGTTC.

The V and J genes are TRBV6-1 and TRBJ1-5; D may be TRBD1 (6 bases). CDR1 is MNHNS, CDR2 SASEGT, per germline. V was shortened by 2 bases and J by 16 bases, with 18 bases between the two germline ends. The CDR3 sequence is 13 residues long. CDR3 residues: CASSESTLRGGHF. The CDR3 DNA is TGTGCCAGCAGTGAATCGACTCTGAGGGGGGGTCATTTT.

V is TRBV13 and J is TRBJ2-1, with TRBD1 as a possible D gene (6 bases). Germline V gene data show CDR1 as PRHDT and CDR2 as FYEKMQ (reference sequence). Trimming took off 5 bases at V and 3 bases at J, with 11 bases between the two ends. The CDR3 has 14 residues. The CDR3 here is CASSTRTDYNEQFF. The CDR3 nucleotides are TGTGCCAGCAGCACTCGGACAGACTACAATGAGCAGTTCTTC.

The V and J genes are TRBV5-1 and TRBJ2-3, with 9 bases that match TRBD2. Germline CDR1 reads SGHRS; CDR2 reads YFSETQ. With V trimmed by 0 bases and J by 0 bases, 5 bases remained unmatched. The CDR3 totals 17 residues. The DNA of the CDR3 is TGCGCCAGCAGCTTGGAGCCTAGCGGGGTTAGCACAGATACGCAGTATTTT. Its protein is CASSLEPSGVSTDTQYF.